The T cell receptor (beta chain) described here comes from a study of neoadjuvant anti-PD-1 for oral cavity cancer. Details on this clone: Antigen: not known. Sequence at one end of the junction differs from germline and may be a read error.

The time point denotes: after neoadjuvant nivolumab, at surgical resection. Cohort: HPV-negative, locally advanced oral cavity squamous cell carcinoma patients. Generated by immunoSEQ multiplex PCR, the TCRdb table keeps only in-frame clones and is missing some. The data hold over 60,000 clones, with 86% observed a single time. The germline gives CDR1 GTSNPN, CDR2 SVGIG (reference sequence). This CDR3 spans 13 amino acids. Study outcomes and limitations: Higher pretreatment Treg/Th17 ratios tracked higher pretreatment blood clonality.

The chain uses TRBV30 and TRBJ1-2, with D possibly being TRBD1 (5 bases). The receptor was isolated from a person aged 35-79 years with oral cavity squamous cell carcinoma. The sequencing here drew on PBMCs, taken after nivolumab (anti-PD-1) treatment. The CDR3 here is CTWSGTFGYGYTF. In nucleotides, the CDR3 is TGTACCTGGAGCGGGACCTTCGGCTATGGCTACACCTTC.